Listed below are T cell receptor beta chains from one sample, sequenced in a study of T-cell memory formation after mild COVID-19. TCRdb called the 5' RACE reads again in MiXCR, with one record for every CDR3 protein. Of fewer than 250,000 distinct CDR3 sequences detected, around 20% appear once; the ten largest clones hold 2.4%. The sequenced material came from PBMCs or a T cell subset sorted from them (not recorded which). The receptors shown here come from an adult woman who had mild COVID-19 (a few samples of this study predate the infection). Cell type and time point are not known. Each CDR3 is given with its conserved first and last residue. Each record gives: V gene, J gene, clone size, D gene, CDR3 length, CDR3 protein, CDR3 DNA. A D gene is named only where the DNA matches it firmly. The size entry is marked missing in some rows and otherwise reads once, few, many or a size class.

v_call: TRBV7-2
j_call: TRBJ2-5
clone_size: .
d_call: TRBD2
cdr3_length: 16
cdr3_aa: CASSPLAGGGQETQYF
cdr3_nt: TGTGCCAGCTCTCCGTTAGCGGGAGGGGGACAAGAGACCCAGTACTTC

v_call: TRBV19
j_call: TRBJ1-1
clone_size: few
d_call: .
cdr3_length: 13
cdr3_aa: CASNPRQFTEAFF
cdr3_nt: TGTGCCAGTAACCCGCGACAGTTCACTGAAGCTTTCTTT

v_call: TRBV6-5
j_call: TRBJ2-5
clone_size: .
d_call: .
cdr3_length: 13
cdr3_aa: CASKSDAPETQYF
cdr3_nt: TGTGCCAGCAAGAGTGACGCCCCGGAGACCCAGTACTTC

v_call: TRBV7-9
j_call: TRBJ1-1
clone_size: once
d_call: .
cdr3_length: 17
cdr3_aa: CASLLRGVKGENTEAFF
cdr3_nt: TGTGCCAGCCTCCTAAGGGGGGTAAAGGGGGAGAACACTGAAGCTTTCTTT

v_call: TRBV12-3/TRBV12-4
j_call: TRBJ1-5
clone_size: .
d_call: .
cdr3_length: 15
cdr3_aa: CASRNSGDSNQPQHF
cdr3_nt: TGTGCCAGCAGGAACTCGGGAGATAGCAATCAGCCCCAGCATTTT

v_call: TRBV6-1
j_call: TRBJ2-6
clone_size: few
d_call: .
cdr3_length: 15
cdr3_aa: CASSVQGPGANVLTF
cdr3_nt: TGTGCCAGCAGCGTACAGGGACCTGGGGCCAACGTCCTGACTTTC

v_call: TRBV5-1
j_call: TRBJ2-5
clone_size: many
d_call: TRBD1
cdr3_length: 14
cdr3_aa: CASSLAGGQETQYF
cdr3_nt: TGCGCCAGCAGCTTGGCAGGGGGCCAAGAGACCCAGTACTTC

v_call: TRBV28
j_call: TRBJ2-2
clone_size: .
d_call: .
cdr3_length: 11
cdr3_aa: CASARIGELFF
cdr3_nt: TGTGCCAGCGCGCGTATCGGGGAGCTGTTTTTT

v_call: TRBV24-1
j_call: TRBJ1-5
clone_size: .
d_call: .
cdr3_length: 16
cdr3_aa: CATSEKTGGGNQPQHF
cdr3_nt: TGTGCCACCAGTGAAAAGACCGGGGGTGGCAATCAGCCCCAGCATTTT

v_call: TRBV4-2
j_call: TRBJ2-7
clone_size: .
d_call: .
cdr3_length: 12
cdr3_aa: CASRGTWGDQYF
cdr3_nt: TGTGCCAGCAGAGGAACCTGGGGCGATCAGTACTTC

v_call: TRBV7-3
j_call: TRBJ2-1
clone_size: few
d_call: TRBD2
cdr3_length: 16
cdr3_aa: CASSKGGTSGYNEQFF
cdr3_nt: TGTGCCAGCAGCAAAGGAGGGACTAGCGGATACAATGAGCAGTTCTTC

v_call: TRBV20-1
j_call: TRBJ2-1
clone_size: few
d_call: TRBD1
cdr3_length: 15
cdr3_aa: CSGLTGTVGYNEQFF
cdr3_nt: TGCAGTGGTCTTACCGGGACAGTAGGATACAATGAGCAGTTCTTC

v_call: TRBV6-5
j_call: TRBJ1-2
clone_size: .
d_call: .
cdr3_length: 13
cdr3_aa: CASRPPGTVGYTF
cdr3_nt: TGTGCCAGCAGACCACCCGGGACGGTAGGCTACACCTTC

v_call: TRBV12-3/TRBV12-4
j_call: TRBJ2-2
clone_size: .
d_call: TRBD2
cdr3_length: 15
cdr3_aa: CASNLLGREFSQLFF
cdr3_nt: TGTGCCAGCAACCTCCTTGGGCGGGAGTTTAGTCAGCTGTTTTTT

v_call: TRBV6-5
j_call: TRBJ1-2
clone_size: .
d_call: TRBD1
cdr3_length: 13
cdr3_aa: CASTAGTGVGYTF
cdr3_nt: TGTGCCAGCACAGCCGGGACAGGGGTGGGCTACACCTTC

v_call: TRBV4-3
j_call: TRBJ1-2
clone_size: .
d_call: TRBD1
cdr3_length: 15
cdr3_aa: CASSPDRDRAYGYTF
cdr3_nt: TGCGCCAGCAGCCCCGACCGGGACAGGGCCTATGGCTACACCTTC

v_call: TRBV30
j_call: TRBJ1-2
clone_size: .
d_call: .
cdr3_length: 15
cdr3_aa: CAWGLTENRNYGYTF
cdr3_nt: TGTGCCTGGGGCCTTACTGAGAACCGTAACTATGGCTACACCTTC

v_call: TRBV24-1
j_call: TRBJ1-2
clone_size: many
d_call: TRBD1
cdr3_length: 14
cdr3_aa: CATSDDRGRGRYTF
cdr3_nt: TGTGCCACCAGTGATGACAGGGGGCGCGGACGCTACACCTTC

v_call: TRBV12-3/TRBV12-4
j_call: TRBJ2-7
clone_size: few
d_call: TRBD1
cdr3_length: 15
cdr3_aa: CASSLEGQGADEQYF
cdr3_nt: TGTGCCAGCAGTTTAGAAGGCCAGGGGGCGGACGAGCAGTACTTC

v_call: TRBV6-5
j_call: TRBJ2-6
clone_size: few
d_call: .
cdr3_length: 17
cdr3_aa: CASSYSRGFSGANVLTF
cdr3_nt: TGTGCCAGCAGTTACTCGAGGGGTTTCTCTGGGGCCAACGTCCTGACTTTC

v_call: TRBV7-9
j_call: TRBJ1-2
clone_size: few
d_call: .
cdr3_length: 13
cdr3_aa: CASSPRPGAVYTF
cdr3_nt: TGTGCCAGCAGCCCCCGCCCGGGAGCAGTGTACACCTTC

v_call: TRBV5-4
j_call: TRBJ2-7
clone_size: few
d_call: .
cdr3_length: 12
cdr3_aa: CASSLTGYEQYF
cdr3_nt: TGTGCCAGCAGCTTGACCGGATACGAGCAGTACTTC

v_call: TRBV14
j_call: TRBJ2-7
clone_size: many
d_call: TRBD2
cdr3_length: 14
cdr3_aa: CASSPAGGGYEQYF
cdr3_nt: TGTGCCAGCAGCCCGGCGGGAGGTGGGTACGAGCAGTACTTC

v_call: TRBV7-3
j_call: TRBJ2-3
clone_size: few
d_call: TRBD2
cdr3_length: 15
cdr3_aa: CASSVASGGTDTQYF
cdr3_nt: TGTGCCAGCAGCGTCGCTAGCGGGGGCACAGATACGCAGTATTTT

v_call: TRBV20-1
j_call: TRBJ1-5
clone_size: few
d_call: .
cdr3_length: 15
cdr3_aa: CSARSDGTSNQPQHF
cdr3_nt: TGCAGTGCTAGGAGTGACGGGACAAGCAATCAGCCCCAGCATTTT

v_call: TRBV24-1
j_call: TRBJ2-7
clone_size: few
d_call: TRBD1
cdr3_length: 16
cdr3_aa: CATSDPRTGSDYEQYF
cdr3_nt: TGTGCCACCAGTGACCCCCGGACAGGTTCTGACTACGAGCAGTACTTC

v_call: TRBV12-3/TRBV12-4
j_call: TRBJ2-1
clone_size: few
d_call: TRBD2
cdr3_length: 16
cdr3_aa: CASSLAGTSGGSGQFF
cdr3_nt: TGTGCCAGCAGTTTAGCTGGGACTAGCGGGGGGTCAGGGCAGTTCTTC

v_call: TRBV7-9
j_call: TRBJ1-2
clone_size: .
d_call: TRBD1
cdr3_length: 14
cdr3_aa: CASSTVDRVRGYTF
cdr3_nt: TGTGCCAGCAGCACTGTCGACAGGGTGCGGGGCTACACCTTC

v_call: TRBV4-2
j_call: TRBJ2-7
clone_size: .
d_call: TRBD2
cdr3_length: 18
cdr3_aa: CASSHIRASGGPGYEQYF
cdr3_nt: TGTGCCAGCAGCCACATCCGAGCTAGCGGGGGGCCAGGGTACGAGCAGTACTTC

v_call: TRBV12-3/TRBV12-4
j_call: TRBJ1-6
clone_size: .
d_call: .
cdr3_length: 16
cdr3_aa: CASSLRDISYNSPLHF
cdr3_nt: TGTGCCAGCAGTTTAAGGGACATCTCCTATAATTCACCCCTCCACTTT

v_call: TRBV6-1
j_call: TRBJ2-7
clone_size: few
d_call: TRBD1
cdr3_length: 15
cdr3_aa: CASSEGQIETYEQYF
cdr3_nt: TGTGCCAGCAGTGAGGGACAGATCGAAACATACGAGCAGTACTTC

v_call: TRBV5-4
j_call: TRBJ1-6
clone_size: few
d_call: .
cdr3_length: 15
cdr3_aa: CASSRLGESNSPLHF
cdr3_nt: TGTGCCAGCAGCCGTTTAGGGGAGAGTAATTCACCCCTCCACTTT

v_call: TRBV5-1
j_call: TRBJ2-7
clone_size: few
d_call: .
cdr3_length: 13
cdr3_aa: CASSLLGIYEQYF
cdr3_nt: TGCGCCAGCAGCTTGTTGGGGATCTACGAGCAGTACTTC

v_call: TRBV7-2
j_call: TRBJ2-7
clone_size: .
d_call: .
cdr3_length: 12
cdr3_aa: CASSPGGDPQYF
cdr3_nt: TGTGCCAGCAGCCCAGGCGGGGACCCTCAGTACTTC

v_call: TRBV4-1
j_call: TRBJ2-7
clone_size: .
d_call: .
cdr3_length: 17
cdr3_aa: CASSQVGLREGSYEQYF
cdr3_nt: TGCGCCAGCAGCCAAGTGGGTTTGAGGGAAGGCTCCTACGAGCAGTACTTC

v_call: TRBV24-1
j_call: TRBJ2-5
clone_size: .
d_call: .
cdr3_length: 13
cdr3_aa: CATTARGSETQYF
cdr3_nt: TGTGCCACCACTGCCAGGGGTTCAGAGACCCAGTACTTC

v_call: TRBV4-1
j_call: TRBJ1-3
clone_size: .
d_call: .
cdr3_length: 16
cdr3_aa: CASRTLPGTPGNTIYF
cdr3_nt: TGCGCCAGCAGAACTTTACCAGGGACACCTGGAAACACCATATATTTT

v_call: TRBV5-1
j_call: TRBJ1-2
clone_size: many
d_call: .
cdr3_length: 14
cdr3_aa: CASSADEARYGYTF
cdr3_nt: TGCGCCAGCAGCGCGGACGAGGCCCGATATGGCTACACCTTC

v_call: TRBV11-2
j_call: TRBJ2-3
clone_size: many
d_call: .
cdr3_length: 12
cdr3_aa: CASSLSGDTQYF
cdr3_nt: TGTGCCAGCAGCTTAAGTGGGGATACGCAGTATTTT

v_call: TRBV12-3/TRBV12-4
j_call: TRBJ1-2
clone_size: few
d_call: .
cdr3_length: 15
cdr3_aa: CASSLAGQLNYGYTF
cdr3_nt: TGTGCCAGCAGTTTAGCAGGACAGCTTAACTATGGCTACACCTTC

v_call: TRBV24-1
j_call: TRBJ1-5
clone_size: .
d_call: TRBD1
cdr3_length: 15
cdr3_aa: CATSDLQGADQPQHF
cdr3_nt: TGTGCCACCAGTGATTTGCAGGGGGCGGATCAGCCCCAGCATTTT

v_call: TRBV7-9
j_call: TRBJ2-7
clone_size: .
d_call: TRBD1
cdr3_length: 16
cdr3_aa: CASRASFRDSSYEQYF
cdr3_nt: TGTGCCAGCCGAGCTTCTTTCCGGGACAGCTCCTACGAGCAGTACTTC

v_call: TRBV5-6
j_call: TRBJ2-1
clone_size: few
d_call: TRBD2
cdr3_length: 16
cdr3_aa: CASSRLAGGLYNEQFF
cdr3_nt: TGTGCCAGCAGCAGACTAGCGGGAGGCCTGTACAATGAGCAGTTCTTC

v_call: TRBV6-1
j_call: TRBJ2-2
clone_size: few
d_call: .
cdr3_length: 12
cdr3_aa: CASSVGSGELFF
cdr3_nt: TGTGCCAGCAGTGTCGGGTCCGGGGAGCTGTTTTTT

v_call: TRBV5-1
j_call: TRBJ2-2
clone_size: few
d_call: .
cdr3_length: 15
cdr3_aa: CASSLLGAETGELFF
cdr3_nt: TGCGCCAGCAGCTTGTTGGGGGCGGAAACCGGGGAGCTGTTTTTT

v_call: TRBV7-8
j_call: TRBJ2-7
clone_size: .
d_call: .
cdr3_length: 15
cdr3_aa: CASSLGRRSYYEQYF
cdr3_nt: TGTGCCAGCAGCTTAGGTCGGCGGTCGTACTACGAGCAGTACTTC

v_call: TRBV7-2
j_call: TRBJ2-1
clone_size: .
d_call: .
cdr3_length: 15
cdr3_aa: CASSTSGTIYTEQFF
cdr3_nt: TGTGCCAGCAGCACCAGCGGTACAATCTACACTGAGCAGTTCTTC

v_call: TRBV7-9
j_call: TRBJ1-6
clone_size: .
d_call: .
cdr3_length: 14
cdr3_aa: CASSLAAANSPLHF
cdr3_nt: TGTGCCAGCAGCTTAGCGGCAGCTAATTCACCCCTCCACTTT

v_call: TRBV6-5
j_call: TRBJ2-7
clone_size: few
d_call: .
cdr3_length: 12
cdr3_aa: CASSSGRNEQYF
cdr3_nt: TGTGCCAGCAGTAGTGGCCGTAACGAGCAGTACTTC

v_call: TRBV3-1
j_call: TRBJ2-2
clone_size: .
d_call: TRBD2
cdr3_length: 16
cdr3_aa: CASSQRLAANTGELFF
cdr3_nt: TGTGCCAGCAGCCAAAGGCTAGCGGCGAACACCGGGGAGCTGTTTTTT

v_call: TRBV5-1
j_call: TRBJ2-7
clone_size: .
d_call: .
cdr3_length: 16
cdr3_aa: CASSYITGSRPGEQYF
cdr3_nt: TGCGCCAGCAGTTACATTACAGGGTCCCGACCTGGCGAGCAGTACTTC

v_call: TRBV11-2
j_call: TRBJ1-1
clone_size: .
d_call: .
cdr3_length: 20
cdr3_aa: CASSLKHDRQARGGNTEAFF
cdr3_nt: TGTGCCAGCAGCTTAAAGCACGATCGACAGGCGCGGGGGGGGAACACTGAAGCTTTCTTT

v_call: TRBV6-5
j_call: TRBJ1-2
clone_size: .
d_call: TRBD1
cdr3_length: 12
cdr3_aa: CASTRTGRGYTF
cdr3_nt: TGTGCCAGCACCCGGACAGGGCGCGGCTACACCTTC

v_call: TRBV3-1
j_call: TRBJ1-2
clone_size: few
d_call: .
cdr3_length: 13
cdr3_aa: CASSQRIEDGYTF
cdr3_nt: TGTGCCAGCAGCCAGCGGATTGAGGATGGCTACACCTTC

v_call: TRBV12-3/TRBV12-4
j_call: TRBJ2-7
clone_size: .
d_call: .
cdr3_length: 13
cdr3_aa: CASSLQGLYEQYF
cdr3_nt: TGTGCCAGCAGTTTACAGGGGCTTTACGAGCAGTACTTC